This entry features one TCR beta chain sequence. Living in about two dozen US areas, the participants were between roughly 18 and 89 years of age. Categorization into cohorts depended on clinical history that participants reported. The data are from a study of blood T cell repertoires in COVID-19. Across the study: COVID-19 samples from acute and convalescent phases originated in the United States, Italy and Spain.

CDR3 length: 14 amino acids. Germline trimming cut 4 bases from V and 5 bases from J; bases unmatched to any gene: 7. Germline-derived CDR1 and CDR2 are SGHNT and YYREEE (reference sequence). Authors' data handling: By means of reference gene primer amplification, nucleated cell counts were estimated. Libraries were prepared by immunoSEQ multiplex PCR; TCRdb keeps only in-frame clonotypes and omits some of them. That table supplies the V and J calls and clone size; D and trimming were determined from the DNA. This sample carries 150,000 to 200,000 clones, 70% to 80% of them seen once, and the ten largest clones take approximately 15%.

The chain uses TRBV5-4 and TRBJ1-2; 8 positions match TRBD1. The sequenced sample consisted of PBMCs or T cells enriched from blood (not recorded which). This sequence was found in a woman aged 50 to 60 who had recovered from COVID-19. The CDR3 sequence is CASSQDRGWYGYTF. CDR3 sequence (DNA): TGTGCCAGCAGCCAAGACAGGGGCTGGTATGGCTACACCTTC. The variable domain in full, with the rest retrieved from reference TRBV5-4 and TRBJ1-2, is ETGVTQSPTHLIKTRGQQVTLRCSSQSGHNTVSWYQQALGQGPQFIFQYYREEENGRGNFPPRFSGLQFPNYSSELNVNALELDDSALYLCASSQDRGWYGYTFGSGTRLTVV.